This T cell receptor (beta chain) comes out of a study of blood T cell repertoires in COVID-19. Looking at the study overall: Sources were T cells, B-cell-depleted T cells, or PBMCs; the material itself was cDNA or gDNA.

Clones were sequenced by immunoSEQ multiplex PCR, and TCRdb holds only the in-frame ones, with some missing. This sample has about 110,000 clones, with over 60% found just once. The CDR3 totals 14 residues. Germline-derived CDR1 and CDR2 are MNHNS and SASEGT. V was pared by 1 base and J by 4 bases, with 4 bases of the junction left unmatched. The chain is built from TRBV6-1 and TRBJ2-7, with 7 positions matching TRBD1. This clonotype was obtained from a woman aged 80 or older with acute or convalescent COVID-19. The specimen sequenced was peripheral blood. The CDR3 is CASSEGTGFYEQYF. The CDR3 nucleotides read TGTGCCAGCAGTGAAGGGACAGGCTTTTACGAGCAGTACTTC.